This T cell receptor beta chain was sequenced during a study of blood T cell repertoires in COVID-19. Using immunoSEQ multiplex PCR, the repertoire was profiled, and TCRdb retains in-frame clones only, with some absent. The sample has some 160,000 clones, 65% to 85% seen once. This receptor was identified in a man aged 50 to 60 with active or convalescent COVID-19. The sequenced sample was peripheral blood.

The CDR3 loop reads CASSAYHVQSVTDTQYF. The CDR3, as DNA: TGTGCCAGCTCAGCTTACCATGTACAGTCCGTCACAGATACGCAGTATTTT. This chain links TRBV18 with TRBJ2-3, with D unresolved. CDR1 is KGHSH, CDR2 LQKENI, per germline. The ends were cut back, 5 bases at V and 2 bases at J, with 20 bases in the middle. The CDR3 has 17 residues.